This T cell receptor beta chain emerged from a study of cytomegalovirus exposure and HLA in healthy donors. Study-wide findings and caveats: For most subjects, TCR beta sequences were reported to predict HLA-A and HLA-B alleles with accuracy. The only immune exposure information that was available was CMV serostatus.

Regarding this clone: Its specificity is unknown.

Vbeta (60) and Jbeta (13) primers were used in the PCR. Clones were read by immunoSEQ multiplex PCR, and TCRdb kept only the in-frame ones, dropping some. The sample lists about 91,000 clones, around 89% occurring once. This CDR3 comprises 18 residues. CDR1 PRHDT and CDR2 FYEKMQ come from the germline V gene (reference sequence). V lost 4 bases and J lost 0; bases outside the gene matches: 10. Source material: PBMCs. The sequence was obtained from a man in his late teens or twenties in good health and CMV-seronegative. V is TRBV13 and J is TRBJ2-7; 12 bases line up with TRBD2. For the CDR3, the DNA is TGTGCCAGCAGCTCCAGGAGACTAGCGGGAGATTTCTCCTACGAGCAGTACTTC. Translation gives CASSSRRLAGDFSYEQYF.